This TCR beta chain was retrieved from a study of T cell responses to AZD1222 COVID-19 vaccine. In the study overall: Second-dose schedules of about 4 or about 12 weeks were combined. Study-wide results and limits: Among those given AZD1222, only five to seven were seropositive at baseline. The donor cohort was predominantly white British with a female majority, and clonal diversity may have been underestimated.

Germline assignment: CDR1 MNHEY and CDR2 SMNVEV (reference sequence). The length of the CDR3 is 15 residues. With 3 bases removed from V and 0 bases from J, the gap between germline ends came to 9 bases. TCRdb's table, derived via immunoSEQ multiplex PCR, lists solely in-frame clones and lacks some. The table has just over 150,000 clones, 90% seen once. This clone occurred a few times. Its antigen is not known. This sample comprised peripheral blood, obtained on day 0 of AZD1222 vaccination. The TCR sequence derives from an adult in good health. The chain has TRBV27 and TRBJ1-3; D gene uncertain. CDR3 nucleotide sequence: TGTGCCAGCAGTTTCAATGGCGGCTCTGGAAACACCATATATTTT. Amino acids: CASSFNGGSGNTIYF.